The clone carrying this TCR beta chain appeared many times. Its antigen is not known. TCRdb passed the reads through MiXCR, listing each CDR3 protein once. The sample lists roughly 280,000 distinct CDR3 sequences, roughly an eighth occurring once. This specimen comes from a study of T cell repertoires in cytomegalovirus infection. Study-level information: Matching HLA type and CMV infection were both indicated by public TCR beta signatures. Study results and limitations: The ex vivo response showed dominance by HLA-C-restricted CMV-specific TCR beta clonotypes. Adding up the frequency of public TCR beta families identified people who carried CMV plus the relevant HLA.

The CDR3 loop spans 15 amino acids. V was pared by 2 bases and J by 0 bases, with 8 bases between. The rearrangement joins TRBV12-3 or TRBV12-4 to TRBJ2-4; D gene unclear. The sequence was collected from a human donor in good health (CMV status not recorded). Some clones in this sample may be carry-over from other donors' samples. What was sequenced was PBMCs. The CDR3 coding sequence is TGTGCCAGCAGTTTATCCTGGTTAGCCAAAAACATTCAGTACTTC. Residues: CASSLSWLAKNIQYF.